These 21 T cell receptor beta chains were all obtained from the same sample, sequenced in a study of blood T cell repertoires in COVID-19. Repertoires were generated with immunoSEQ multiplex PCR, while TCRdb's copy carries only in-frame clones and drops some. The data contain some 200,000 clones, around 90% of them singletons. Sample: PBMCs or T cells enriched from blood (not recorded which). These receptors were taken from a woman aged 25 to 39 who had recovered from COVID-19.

CDR3 loop: CASSLSGGENSPLHF. CDR3 bases: TGTGCCAGCTCCCTCAGCGGGGGCGAGAATTCACCCCTCCACTTT. The chain uses TRBV18 and TRBJ1-6; TRBD1 might be the D (6 bases). The CDR3 runs to 15 residues. Looked up from germline, CDR1 is KGHSH and CDR2 is LQKENI. Trimming took 6 bases from V and 7 from J, leaving 16 bases between them.

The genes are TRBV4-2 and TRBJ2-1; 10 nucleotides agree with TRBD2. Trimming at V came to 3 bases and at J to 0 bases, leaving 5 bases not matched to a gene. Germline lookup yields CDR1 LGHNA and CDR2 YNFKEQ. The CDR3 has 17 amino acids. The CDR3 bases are TGTGCCAGCAGCCATGCTAGCGGGAGCAGCTCCTACAATGAGCAGTTCTTC. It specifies CASSHASGSSSYNEQFF.

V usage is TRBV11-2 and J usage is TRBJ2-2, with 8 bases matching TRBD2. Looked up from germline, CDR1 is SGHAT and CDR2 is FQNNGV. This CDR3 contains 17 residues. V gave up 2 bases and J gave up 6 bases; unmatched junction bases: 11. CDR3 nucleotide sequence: TGTGCCAGCAGCTTACATGGCGGGGGGAAATTTGCCGGGGAGCTGTTTTTT. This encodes CASSLHGGGKFAGELFF.

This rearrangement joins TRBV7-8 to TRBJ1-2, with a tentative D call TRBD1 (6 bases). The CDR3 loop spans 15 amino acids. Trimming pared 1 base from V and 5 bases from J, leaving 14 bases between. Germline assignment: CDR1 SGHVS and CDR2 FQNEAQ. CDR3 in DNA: TGTGCCAGCAGCTTAGACTCAGGGGAGAATTATGGCTACACCTTC. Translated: CASSLDSGENYGYTF.

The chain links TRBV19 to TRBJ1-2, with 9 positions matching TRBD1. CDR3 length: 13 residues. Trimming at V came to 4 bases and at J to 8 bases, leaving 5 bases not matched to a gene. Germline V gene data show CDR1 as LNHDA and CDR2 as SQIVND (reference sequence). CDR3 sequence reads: CASSKGTGHGYTF. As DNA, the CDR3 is TGTGCCAGTAGTAAAGGGACAGGGCACGGCTACACCTTC.

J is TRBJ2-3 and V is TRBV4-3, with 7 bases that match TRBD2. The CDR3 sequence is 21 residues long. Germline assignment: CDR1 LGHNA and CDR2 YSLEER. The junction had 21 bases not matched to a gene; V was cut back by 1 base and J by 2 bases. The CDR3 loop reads CASSQGDGRREGLPYTDTQYF. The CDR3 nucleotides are TGCGCCAGCAGCCAAGGCGATGGAAGGAGGGAGGGCCTTCCGTACACAGATACGCAGTATTTT.

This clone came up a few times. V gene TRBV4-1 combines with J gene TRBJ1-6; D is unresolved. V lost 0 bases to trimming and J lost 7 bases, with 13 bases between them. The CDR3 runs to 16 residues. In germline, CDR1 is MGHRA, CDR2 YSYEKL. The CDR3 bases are TGCGCCAGCAGCCAAGATGATGTCAGCGAAAATTCACCCCTCCACTTT. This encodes CASSQDDVSENSPLHF.

The CDR3 bases are TGTGCCAGCAGCACCCGACAGGGGTTAGGAGCCAAAAACATTCAGTACTTC. This encodes CASSTRQGLGAKNIQYF. The rearrangement uses TRBV13 and TRBJ2-4; 8 bases are shared with TRBD1. This CDR3 has 17 amino acids. The germline CDR1 and CDR2 sequences are PRHDT and FYEKMQ (reference sequence). V was pared by 5 bases and J by 0 bases, with 9 bases of the junction left unmatched.

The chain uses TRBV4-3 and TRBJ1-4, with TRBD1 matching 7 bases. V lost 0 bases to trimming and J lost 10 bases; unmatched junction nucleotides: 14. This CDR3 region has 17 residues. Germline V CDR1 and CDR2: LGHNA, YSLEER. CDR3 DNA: TGCGCCAGCAGCCAAGATTCGGCAGGGGCAGGGGGTGGAAAACTGTTTTTT. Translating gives CASSQDSAGAGGGKLFF.

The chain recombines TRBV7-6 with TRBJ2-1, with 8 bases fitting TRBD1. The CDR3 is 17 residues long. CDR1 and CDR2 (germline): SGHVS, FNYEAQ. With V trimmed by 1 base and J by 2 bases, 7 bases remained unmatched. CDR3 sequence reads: CASSLGTGRAPYNEQFF. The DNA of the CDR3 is TGTGCCAGCAGCTTAGGGACAGGGCGAGCCCCCTACAATGAGCAGTTCTTC.

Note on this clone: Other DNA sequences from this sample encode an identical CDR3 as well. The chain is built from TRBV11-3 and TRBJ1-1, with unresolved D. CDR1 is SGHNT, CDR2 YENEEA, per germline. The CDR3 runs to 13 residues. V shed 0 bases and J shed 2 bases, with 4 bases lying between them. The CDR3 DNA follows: TGTGCCAGCAGCTTAGACAGAAACACTGAAGCTTTCTTT. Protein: CASSLDRNTEAFF.

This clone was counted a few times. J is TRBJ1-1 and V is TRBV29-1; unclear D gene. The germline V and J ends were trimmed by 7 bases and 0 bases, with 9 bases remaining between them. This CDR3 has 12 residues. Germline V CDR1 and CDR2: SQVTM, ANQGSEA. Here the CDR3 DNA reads TGCAGCGCTAGAGGTCTGAACACTGAAGCTTTCTTT. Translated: CSARGLNTEAFF.

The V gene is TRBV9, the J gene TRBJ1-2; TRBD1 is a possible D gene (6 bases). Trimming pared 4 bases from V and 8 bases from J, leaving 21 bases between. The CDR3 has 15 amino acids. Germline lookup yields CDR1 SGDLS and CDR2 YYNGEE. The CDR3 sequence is CASSQTGNPGFGYTF. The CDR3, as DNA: TGTGCCAGCAGCCAAACAGGGAACCCAGGGTTCGGCTACACCTTC. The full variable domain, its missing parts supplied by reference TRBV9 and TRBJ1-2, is DSGVTQTPKHLITATGQRVTLRCSPRSGDLSVYWYQQSLDQGLQFLIQYYNGEERAKGNILERFSAQQFPDLHSELNLSSLELGDSALYFCASSQTGNPGFGYTFGSGTRLTVV.

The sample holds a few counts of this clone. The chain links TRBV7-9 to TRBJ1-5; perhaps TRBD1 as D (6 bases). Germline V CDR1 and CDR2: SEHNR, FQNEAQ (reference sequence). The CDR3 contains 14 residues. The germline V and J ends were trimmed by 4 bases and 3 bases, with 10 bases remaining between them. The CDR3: CASSSGQSNQPQHF. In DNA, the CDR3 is TGTGCCAGCAGCTCTGGACAGTCCAATCAGCCCCAGCATTTT.

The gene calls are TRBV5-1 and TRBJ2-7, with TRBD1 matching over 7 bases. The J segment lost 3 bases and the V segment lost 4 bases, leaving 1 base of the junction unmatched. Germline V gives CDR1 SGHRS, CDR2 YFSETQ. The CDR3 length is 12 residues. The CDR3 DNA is TGCGCCAGCAGCCCAGGGGGCTACGAGCAGTACTTC. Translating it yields CASSPGGYEQYF.

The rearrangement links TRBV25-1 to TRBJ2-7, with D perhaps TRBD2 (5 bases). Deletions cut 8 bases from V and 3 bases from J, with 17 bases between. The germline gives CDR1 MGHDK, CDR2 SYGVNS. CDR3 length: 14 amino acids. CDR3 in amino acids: CASPKLGRDYEQYF. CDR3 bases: TGTGCCAGCCCCAAACTAGGGCGAGACTACGAGCAGTACTTC.

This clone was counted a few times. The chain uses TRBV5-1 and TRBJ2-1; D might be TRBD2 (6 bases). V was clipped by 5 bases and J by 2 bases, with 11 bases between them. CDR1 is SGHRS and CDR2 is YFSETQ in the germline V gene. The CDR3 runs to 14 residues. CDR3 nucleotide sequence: TGCGCCAGCAGGTTAGCGGAAACCTACAATGAGCAGTTCTTC. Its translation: CASRLAETYNEQFF.

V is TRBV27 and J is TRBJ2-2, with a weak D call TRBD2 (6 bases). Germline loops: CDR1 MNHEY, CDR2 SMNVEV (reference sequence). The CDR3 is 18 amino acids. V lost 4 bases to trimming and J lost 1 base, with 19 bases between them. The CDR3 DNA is TGTGCCAGCAGTTCCCGGGCCGGAGGGGTGAAGAACACCGGGGAGCTGTTTTTT. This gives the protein CASSSRAGGVKNTGELFF.

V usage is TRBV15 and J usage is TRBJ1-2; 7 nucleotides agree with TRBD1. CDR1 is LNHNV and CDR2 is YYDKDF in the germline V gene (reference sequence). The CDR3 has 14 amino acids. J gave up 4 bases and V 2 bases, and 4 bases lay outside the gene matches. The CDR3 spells CATSRQGVSYGYTF. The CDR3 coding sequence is TGTGCCACCAGCAGACAGGGGGTCAGCTATGGCTACACCTTC.

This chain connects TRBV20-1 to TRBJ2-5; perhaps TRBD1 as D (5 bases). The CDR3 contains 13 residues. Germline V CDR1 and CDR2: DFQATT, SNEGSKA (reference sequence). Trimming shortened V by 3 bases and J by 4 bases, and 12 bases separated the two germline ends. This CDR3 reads CSASQGGIETQYF. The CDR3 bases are TGCAGTGCTAGTCAGGGTGGGATAGAGACCCAGTACTTC.

The CDR3 spells CATSDLGLAGDTYNEQFF. In nucleotides, the CDR3 is TGTGCCACCAGTGATTTGGGGCTAGCGGGGGATACTTACAATGAGCAGTTCTTC. The J gene is TRBJ2-1, the V gene TRBV24-1, with 10 bases identical to TRBD2. The CDR3 sequence is 18 residues long. The germline V gene has CDR1 KGHDR and CDR2 SFDVKD. The V gene end was trimmed by 0 bases and the J gene end by 4 bases; junction bases not matched to a gene: 8.